One and the same sample provided the 28 T cell receptor beta chains below, sequenced in a study of T cell responses to AZD1222 COVID-19 vaccine. Sequencing used immunoSEQ multiplex PCR; TCRdb keeps in-frame clones, though not all of them. Among around 67,000 clones listed, about 83% were seen once. This specimen was peripheral blood, taken 28 days after the second AZD1222 dose. These receptor sequences come from an adult who received the AZD1222 COVID-19 vaccine.

The genes are TRBV19 and TRBJ1-5; TRBD1 aligns across 8 bases. Germline CDR1 reads LNHDA; CDR2 reads SQIVND (reference sequence). The CDR3 is 13 residues long. The CDR3, as DNA: TGTTCCTCGACAGGGGATAATACTCAGCCCCAGCATTTT. Translating it yields CSSTGDNTQPQHF.

This clone was detected once. The rearrangement uses TRBV3-1 (or the pseudogene TRBV3-2) and TRBJ1-5; D is unresolved. The CDR3 extends over 14 amino acids. The V gene lost 0 bases and the J gene lost 3 bases, with 6 bases spanning the gap. Germline V lookup: CDR1 LGHDT, CDR2 YNNKEL (reference sequence). CDR3 amino acids: CASSQEQTNQPQHF. CDR3 bases: TGTGCCAGCAGCCAAGAACAGACCAATCAGCCCCAGCATTTT.

CDR3 DNA sequence: TGTGCCAGCAGTGAGGGGGGACTCAATCAGCCCCAGCATTTT. It specifies CASSEGGLNQPQHF. The chain carries TRBV6-1 and TRBJ1-5; tentatively, D is TRBD1 (5 bases). From germline, CDR1 is MNHNS and CDR2 SASEGT. The ends were cut back, 3 bases at V and 3 bases at J, with 9 bases in the middle. CDR3 length equals 14 residues.

V usage is TRBV5-6 and J usage is TRBJ2-2; 9 bases map to TRBD1. CDR3 length: 17 amino acids. CDR1 is SGHDT and CDR2 is YYEEEE in the germline V gene. The J segment lost 5 bases and the V segment lost 4 bases, leaving 12 bases of the junction unmatched. The DNA of the CDR3 is TGTGCCAGCAGCCAGATAACCGGGACAGGGCGTACCGGGGAGCTGTTTTTT. The encoded protein is CASSQITGTGRTGELFF.

The rearrangement joins TRBV30 to TRBJ1-4; 8 bases map to TRBD1. The junction had 17 bases not matched to a gene; V was cut back by 7 bases and J by 4 bases. The CDR3 sequence is 17 residues long. The germline V gene encodes CDR1 GTSNPN and CDR2 SVGIG (reference sequence). The DNA for the CDR3 is TGTGCCTTTTCCAACCGGGACAGGAGAGGGTTTAATGAAAAACTGTTTTTT. As protein: CAFSNRDRRGFNEKLFF.

This clone showed up just a few times. V is TRBV27 and J is TRBJ2-7; 8 positions match TRBD1. Trimming cost V 4 bases and J 2 bases; bases outside gene matches: 4. CDR3 length: 14 amino acids. CDR1 and CDR2 from the germline V gene are MNHEY and SMNVEV (reference sequence). The CDR3 here is CASSYGQGAYEQYF. Here the CDR3 DNA reads TGTGCCAGCAGTTACGGACAGGGAGCCTACGAGCAGTACTTC.

This rearrangement joins TRBV7-9 to TRBJ1-1; D is uncertain. Trimming took 5 bases from V and 4 from J, leaving 14 bases between them. The CDR3 contains 14 residues. Germline lookup yields CDR1 SEHNR and CDR2 FQNEAQ (reference sequence). The CDR3 spells CASSPNVGSTEAFF. The CDR3 coding sequence is TGTGCCAGCAGCCCAAACGTAGGTTCCACTGAAGCTTTCTTT. The full variable domain, completed using reference TRBV7-9 and TRBJ1-1, is DTGVSQNPRHKITKRGQNVTFRCDPISEHNRLYWYRQTLGQGPEFLTYFQNEAQLEKSRLLSDRFSAERPKGSFSTLEIQRTEQGDSAMYLCASSPNVGSTEAFFGQGTRLTVV.

This sequence joins TRBV7-2 and TRBJ2-7; 10 bases line up with TRBD1. The CDR3 covers 14 residues. The germline CDR1 and CDR2 sequences are SGHTA and FQGNSA. Losses at the gene ends were 5 bases for V and 7 bases for J; bases not matched to a gene: 8. The chain's CDR3 is CASSLRQGAGEQYF. CDR3 coding DNA: TGTGCCAGCAGCCTCAGACAGGGGGCGGGGGAGCAGTACTTC.

The CDR3 spells CASSSNGVETQYF. The CDR3 nucleotides are TGTGCCAGCAGCTCCAACGGGGTAGAGACCCAGTACTTC. The chain carries TRBV5-8 and TRBJ2-5; a possible D gene is TRBD2 (5 bases). V was trimmed by 3 bases and J by 4 bases, leaving 10 bases between them. Germline V lookup: CDR1 SGHTS, CDR2 YDEGEE. The CDR3 extends over 13 amino acids.

The chain joins TRBV12-5 to TRBJ1-1; possibly TRBD1 for D (6 bases). The CDR3 is made up of 16 amino acids. CDR1 and CDR2 (germline): LGHNT, FRNRAP. Trimming removed 3 bases at V and 1 base at J, with 15 bases between. This CDR3 is CASGFPPTTGNTEAFF. DNA for the CDR3: TGTGCTAGTGGTTTCCCGCCTACGACAGGGAACACTGAAGCTTTCTTT.

This clone showed up just once. V gene TRBV4-2 combines with J gene TRBJ2-2, with TRBD2 matching 7 bases. Germline CDR1 and CDR2: LGHNA and YNFKEQ. V lost 1 base and J lost 4; bases outside the gene matches: 12. CDR3 size: 18 residues. Here the CDR3 reads CASSQVSRGGSSTGELFF. CDR3 nucleotides: TGTGCCAGCAGCCAAGTGTCGCGGGGAGGGTCGAGCACCGGGGAGCTGTTTTTT.

The rearrangement uses TRBV5-1 and TRBJ1-5, with D unresolved. Germline V gene data show CDR1 as SGHRS and CDR2 as YFSETQ. Deletions cut 0 bases from V and 4 bases from J, with 11 bases between. This CDR3 has 15 amino acids. CDR3 amino acids: CASSLETGGNQPQHF. The DNA for the CDR3 is TGCGCCAGCAGCTTGGAAACCGGTGGTAATCAGCCCCAGCATTTT. Based on the CDR3 plus reference TRBV5-1 and TRBJ1-5, the full variable domain is KAGVTQTPRYLIKTRGQQVTLSCSPISGHRSVSWYQQTPGQGLQFLFEYFSETQRNKGNFPGRFSGRQFSNSRSEMNVSTLELGDSALYLCASSLETGGNQPQHFGDGTRLSIL.

The chain joins TRBV5-1 to TRBJ1-6, with D possibly being TRBD1 (6 bases). Germline V gives CDR1 SGHRS, CDR2 YFSETQ. This CDR3 is 14 amino acids long. The V end lost 0 bases, the J end lost 11 bases, and 12 bases lay between the germline ends. DNA for the CDR3: TGCGCCAGCAGCTTGGTCGACAGGCTCACACCCCTCCACTTT. This sequence encodes CASSLVDRLTPLHF.

The chain recombines TRBV2 with TRBJ1-1; a weak D match, TRBD1 (5 bases). The CDR3 is 14 residues long. The V gene lost 5 bases and the J gene lost 1 base, with 11 bases spanning the gap. Germline CDR1 reads SNHLY; CDR2 reads FYNNEI. The CDR3 here is CASSRGLENTEAFF. For the CDR3, the DNA is TGTGCCAGCAGTAGGGGACTCGAGAACACTGAAGCTTTCTTT.

The chain is built from TRBV12-5 and TRBJ1-5; D unclear. Germline loops: CDR1 LGHNT, CDR2 FRNRAP. This CDR3 comprises 13 residues. V shed 3 bases and J shed 11 bases, with 14 bases lying between them. CDR3 coding DNA: TGTGCTAGTGGTTTAGAGGCAGACTCGGCCCAGCATTTT. Translating it yields CASGLEADSAQHF.

V is TRBV6-1 and J is TRBJ1-6; D is unresolved. V gave up 0 bases and J gave up 7 bases, with 16 bases separating them. Germline loops: CDR1 MNHNS, CDR2 SASEGT. This CDR3 is built from 17 residues. CDR3 nucleotide sequence: TGTGCCAGCAGTGAAGCGGCGGCGGGCCCACGAAATTCACCCCTCCACTTT. Its protein is CASSEAAAGPRNSPLHF.

The gene calls are TRBV28 and TRBJ1-1; possible D gene TRBD1, 5 bases. Looked up from germline, CDR1 is MDHEN and CDR2 is SYDVKM. Trimming left V 3 bases short and J 2 bases short, with 7 bases between. The CDR3 has 13 amino acids. The CDR3 is CASSLQGNTEAFF. The CDR3 DNA sequence: TGTGCCAGCAGTTTGCAGGGAAACACTGAAGCTTTCTTT.

The chain links TRBV4-3 to TRBJ1-5, with 8 bases identical to TRBD1. Germline V gene lookup returns CDR1 LGHNA and CDR2 YSLEER. The J segment lost 4 bases and the V segment lost 1 base, leaving 12 bases of the junction unmatched. This CDR3 has 18 residues. CDR3 sequence reads: CASSQGLGRGRENQPQHF. In DNA form, the CDR3 reads TGCGCCAGCAGCCAAGGGCTTGGCAGGGGGCGCGAGAATCAGCCCCAGCATTTT.

There are a few counts of this clone. This chain links TRBV15 with TRBJ1-1; tentatively, D is TRBD1 (5 bases). The CDR3 length is 15 residues. The ends were cut back, 5 bases at V and 5 bases at J, with 18 bases in the middle. Germline assignment: CDR1 LNHNV and CDR2 YYDKDF (reference sequence). The chain's CDR3 is CATSSEPQAGTEAFF. In nucleotides, the CDR3 is TGTGCCACCAGCTCCGAACCACAGGCGGGGACTGAAGCTTTCTTT.

This clone has just one count. The V gene is TRBV4-3, the J gene TRBJ1-6; D is unresolved. Between the trimmed V and J ends, which lost 3 bases and 10 bases, there was a span of 13 bases. CDR1 LGHNA and CDR2 YSLEER come from the germline V gene. This CDR3 region has 14 residues. Written as DNA, the CDR3 is TGCGCCAGCAGCCATGCCCTGAACGGATCACCCCTCCACTTT. Translating gives CASSHALNGSPLHF.

The chain uses TRBV7-2 and TRBJ1-1, with D possibly being TRBD1 (6 bases). Trimming left V 1 base short and J 1 base short, with 7 bases between. From germline, CDR1 is SGHTA and CDR2 FQGNSA. There are 14 residues in the CDR3. This CDR3 is CASSLEGENTEAFF. The CDR3 DNA reads TGTGCCAGCAGCTTAGAGGGGGAGAACACTGAAGCTTTCTTT.

This clone appeared once. The rearrangement joins TRBV7-9 to TRBJ2-3, with D uncertain. Trimming removed 6 bases at V and 2 bases at J, with 12 bases between. Germline V CDR1 and CDR2: SEHNR, FQNEAQ (reference sequence). This CDR3 has 14 amino acids. The CDR3 bases are TGTGCCAGCAGGTCTGTCAGCTACACAGATACGCAGTATTTT. This codes for CASRSVSYTDTQYF.

The rearrangement uses TRBV27 and TRBJ1-5; unclear D gene. The germline gives CDR1 MNHEY, CDR2 SMNVEV (reference sequence). Trimming took off 2 bases at V and 5 bases at J, with 7 bases between the two ends. The CDR3 has 13 amino acids. The CDR3 sequence is CASSLKGYQPQHF. The CDR3 bases are TGTGCCAGCAGTTTAAAGGGTTATCAGCCCCAGCATTTT.

Here the CDR3 DNA reads TGCGCCAGCAGCGGAGGGCGGACTAGCCTAAACAATGAGCAGTTCTTC. This translates into CASSGGRTSLNNEQFF. The gene calls are TRBV4-1 and TRBJ2-1; TRBD2 agrees at 8 bases. Trimming removed 5 bases from V and 5 bases from J; junction bases left unmatched: 11. Germline lookup yields CDR1 MGHRA and CDR2 YSYEKL. The CDR3 totals 16 residues.

On this clone itself: Distinct nucleotide sequences in the sample also encode this CDR3. This rearrangement joins TRBV2 to TRBJ2-1, with a possible D match to TRBD2 (5 bases). Trimming took off 3 bases at V and 7 bases at J, with 10 bases between the two ends. The CDR3 is 13 residues long. The V gene's germline CDR1 is SNHLY and CDR2 FYNNEI. The CDR3 bases are TGTGCCAGCAGTGAGTCCAGAGGGAATGAGCAGTTCTTC. Protein: CASSESRGNEQFF.

The genes are TRBV4-3 and TRBJ2-5; D is ambiguous. Trimming removed 2 bases from V and 4 bases from J, with 11 bases in between. CDR1 and CDR2 (germline): LGHNA, YSLEER. This CDR3 is 14 amino acids long. The CDR3 spells CASSQTGRGETQYF. DNA of the CDR3: TGCGCCAGCAGCCAAACGGGCAGAGGAGAGACCCAGTACTTC.

This clone has only a few counts. This chain links TRBV27 with TRBJ2-1; 9 bases are shared with TRBD1. After removal of 1 base from V and 4 bases from J, the junction contained 8 bases not matched to a gene. The germline gives CDR1 MNHEY, CDR2 SMNVEV (reference sequence). This CDR3 is 17 amino acids long. CDR3 protein: CASSLWARDRVYNEQFF. CDR3 in DNA: TGTGCCAGCAGTTTATGGGCCCGGGACAGGGTATACAATGAGCAGTTCTTC.

CDR3 in DNA: TGTGCCAGCAGCGTAGGGGGCTCGCAGGGTAATGAGCAGTTCTTC. Translated, it gives CASSVGGSQGNEQFF. V and J are TRBV9 and TRBJ2-1; D might be TRBD1 (5 bases). The CDR3 extends over 15 amino acids. V was clipped by 0 bases and J by 7 bases, with 14 bases between them. Germline V gene sequence: CDR1 SGDLS, CDR2 YYNGEE.